Listed here are 17 T cell receptor beta chains from one sample, sequenced in a study of blood T cells in healthy people across ages. A second PCR, run for roughly 7 to 11 cycles, used a sample-barcoded 5' primer plus a J-beta primer mix. TCRdb independently ran MiXCR on the 5' RACE reads; one entry per CDR3 protein. The data hold 1.5 million to 2 million distinct CDR3 sequences, with roughly 28% observed a single time. Sequenced material: blood. The receptor source for this set is a woman aged 25-40 years in good health.

Only a few counts were recorded for this clonotype. The rearrangement joins TRBV20-1 to TRBJ2-1; the match to TRBD1 covers 9 bases. Germline-derived CDR1 and CDR2 are DFQATT and SNEGSKA (reference sequence). The CDR3 is 16 residues long. V trimming: 0 bases; J trimming: 7 bases; junction bases outside the gene matches: 10. CDR3 protein: CSAREPRTGALNEQFF. The CDR3 DNA reads as TGCAGTGCTAGAGAACCCCGGACAGGGGCCTTGAATGAGCAGTTCTTC.

For this clonotype: It may be a read error: a sequence one base away is much more abundant. The CDR3 coding sequence is TGCAGTGCTGGACACCCCGAGGGCGCGGGCTATGGCTACACCTTC. The encoded protein is CSAGHPEGAGYGYTF. The chain combines TRBV20-1 with TRBJ1-2; TRBD1 might be the D (5 bases). The CDR3 has 15 residues. The germline V gene encodes CDR1 DFQATT and CDR2 SNEGSKA (reference sequence). Trimming shortened V by 5 bases and J by 4 bases, and 20 bases separated the two germline ends.

The chain is built from TRBV7-9 and TRBJ2-5; D uncertain. There are 14 residues in the CDR3. V was trimmed by 3 bases and J by 1 base, leaving 9 bases between them. In germline, CDR1 is SEHNR, CDR2 FQNEAQ (reference sequence). Written as DNA, the CDR3 is TGTGCCAGCAGCTTGTCCATGGGCCAAGAGACCCAGTACTTC. Its protein is CASSLSMGQETQYF.

This clonotype was seen ten or more times. The chain joins TRBV10-1 to TRBJ2-3; no clear D gene. Germline lookup yields CDR1 WNHNN and CDR2 SYGVQD (reference sequence). The CDR3 has 13 amino acids. The ends were cut back, 2 bases at V and 2 bases at J, with 5 bases in the middle. The CDR3 spells CASSEGNTDTQYF. CDR3 coding DNA: TGCGCCAGCAGTGAGGGCAACACAGATACGCAGTATTTT.

This clonotype was seen repeatedly, ten times or more. The chain carries TRBV12-3 or TRBV12-4 and TRBJ1-2; D not certain. V dropped 8 bases and J dropped 4 bases, with 20 bases sitting between them. There are 15 residues in the CDR3. In DNA, the CDR3 is TGTGCCAGCTCAAAGTCGCACAGAAAAACCTATGGCTACACCTTC. Protein: CASSKSHRKTYGYTF.

This chain links TRBV7-3 with TRBJ2-5; the match to TRBD1 covers 7 bases. V was pared by 5 bases and J by 9 bases, with 12 bases of the junction left unmatched. This CDR3 is built from 14 residues. Germline V gives CDR1 SGHTA, CDR2 FQGTGA. The CDR3, as DNA: TGTGCCAGCAGCGCCACCGGGACAGAGGGATCCCAGTACTTC. Its protein product is CASSATGTEGSQYF.

This clonotype was found a few times. This rearrangement joins TRBV6-6 to TRBJ2-5; 7 positions match TRBD1. V dropped 6 bases and J dropped 4; count of bases not matched to a gene: 8. The length of the CDR3 is 14 residues. CDR1 and CDR2 from the germline V gene are MNHNY and SVGAGI (reference sequence). The CDR3 spells CASRQATGSETQYF. As DNA, the CDR3 is TGTGCCAGCAGGCAAGCGACAGGGTCAGAGACCCAGTACTTC.

This clonotype was recorded at least ten times. The chain employs TRBV28 and TRBJ2-4, with D maybe TRBD1 (6 bases). Trimming pared 2 bases from V and 7 bases from J, leaving 9 bases between. The CDR3 is made up of 13 amino acids. Per the germline V gene, CDR1 is MDHEN and CDR2 is SYDVKM. The CDR3 protein is CASSLAQGNIQYF. The CDR3 DNA follows: TGTGCCAGCAGTTTAGCGCAGGGGAACATTCAGTACTTC.

As to this clonotype: The junction shows a germline mismatch at one end, possibly a read error. The genes are TRBV12-3 or TRBV12-4 and TRBJ2-3; no reliable D call. The length of the CDR3 is 16 residues. The CDR3 DNA reads as TGTGCCAGCAGTTTTCGAGGCGGTGTGAGCACAGATGCGCAGTATTTT. Its translation is CASSFRGGVSTDAQYF.

The table lists this clonotype with many counts. CDR3 DNA sequence: TGTGCCAGCAGGGAGGTAGGGTCCTACGAGCAGTACTTC. The encoded protein is CASREVGSYEQYF. The V and J genes are TRBV6-6 and TRBJ2-7; D perhaps matches TRBD2 (5 bases). The CDR3 consists of 13 residues. In germline, CDR1 is MNHNY, CDR2 SVGAGI (reference sequence). V shed 6 bases and J shed 1 base, with 10 bases lying between them.

This chain links TRBV3-1 with TRBJ2-3; 7 bases are shared with TRBD2. From germline, CDR1 is LGHDT and CDR2 YNNKEL (reference sequence). The ends lost 4 bases at V and 4 bases at J; junction bases unmatched: 8. This CDR3 region has 15 residues. The CDR3 region has the DNA TGTGCCAGCAGCCGACGTACTAGCGTTGCAGATACGCAGTATTTT. Translation: CASSRRTSVADTQYF.

The chain has TRBV20-1 and TRBJ2-1; 7 bases align to TRBD2. In germline, CDR1 is DFQATT, CDR2 SNEGSKA (reference sequence). The J segment lost 8 bases and the V segment lost 2 bases, leaving 15 bases of the junction unmatched. The CDR3 extends over 16 amino acids. The CDR3 DNA sequence: TGCAGTGCTAGATCGCCTCCGCGGACTAGGGGATATGAGCAGTTCTTC. It yields the protein CSARSPPRTRGYEQFF.

This clonotype was recorded at least ten times. The chain couples TRBV6-1 to TRBJ2-7, with D maybe TRBD2 (5 bases). CDR3 length: 13 amino acids. The V and J ends lost 7 bases and 1 base respectively, with 11 bases between them. CDR1 is MNHNS and CDR2 is SASEGT in the germline V gene. As DNA, the CDR3 is TGTGCCAGCATGGGAGACGGATCCTACGAGCAGTACTTC. Translating it yields CASMGDGSYEQYF.

CDR3 sequence (DNA): TGTGCCACCGAAGGGACTAGCGGGAGGCACAATGAGCAGTTCTTC. It translates to CATEGTSGRHNEQFF. This chain links TRBV12-3 or TRBV12-4 with TRBJ2-1; 15 nucleotides align to TRBD2. Trimming cost V 10 bases and J 5 bases; bases outside gene matches: 6. The CDR3 runs to 15 residues.

There are many counts of this clonotype. The chain uses TRBV27 and TRBJ2-1, with D perhaps assigned TRBD1 or TRBD2 (5 bases each). Germline V gene sequence: CDR1 MNHEY, CDR2 SMNVEV (reference sequence). The CDR3 spans 13 residues. The V end was cut by 5 bases, the J end by 7 bases, with 12 bases between. CDR3 region: CASSLSWGNEQFF. The CDR3 nucleotides are TGTGCCAGCAGTCTCTCATGGGGGAATGAGCAGTTCTTC.

The V gene is TRBV10-3, the J gene TRBJ1-2; 8 bases are shared with TRBD1. CDR1 and CDR2 from the germline V gene are ENHRY and SYGVKD. The length of the CDR3 is 14 residues. V gave up 10 bases and J gave up 3 bases; unmatched junction bases: 10. The CDR3 DNA sequence: TGTGCCACCAGACAGGGGTTTTTGGACTATGGCTACACCTTC. This gives the protein CATRQGFLDYGYTF.

The V and J genes are TRBV6-6 and TRBJ2-1; D assignment may be TRBD1 or TRBD2 (5 bases each). The CDR3 contains 14 residues. The germline V gene encodes CDR1 MNHNY and CDR2 SVGAGI (reference sequence). The V and J ends lost 5 bases and 7 bases respectively, with 15 bases between them. CDR3 residues: CASSATRDENEQFF. The CDR3 DNA is TGTGCCAGCAGTGCTACCCGGGACGAAAATGAGCAGTTCTTC.